This note documents a single T cell receptor (beta chain) sequence. The clone's antigen remains unknown. No much larger clonotype is one base removed from it; base qualities were not supplied. The sample belongs to a study of PD-L1 blockade in urothelial cancer (dated by TCRdb to about 2017). General notes on the study: All patients started therapy at some point between 2014 and 2016 and received atezolizumab 1,200 mg intravenously every 3 weeks. Blood samples were analyzed at two time points: 3 weeks after treatment start (second dose) and 6 weeks after treatment start. Patients had an ECOG performance status of 0 or 1 and had received between 0 and 3 prior chemotherapy regimens. A median of 141,255 T cells and roughly 80,000 unique TCRs was obtained from blood samples, and a median clonality of 0.080 was observed. About nine tenths of the roughly 29 patients were males with bladder-origin urothelial cancer, and about 65% of the 29 reported a prior smoking history. The study, an exploratory multi-omic analysis, examined somatic, immune and clinical correlates of response to PD-L1 blockade with atezolizumab in urothelial cancer. Progression-free survival longer than 6 months counted as durable clinical benefit, and TCR features were additionally tested against both progression-free and overall survival. TCR sequencing covered pretreatment tumor samples and matched, serially collected peripheral blood taken before and after atezolizumab treatment. Durable clinical benefit was achieved by nine patients but not by the remaining 20. Pretreatment blood TCR-seq was available for under 35 patients, at least one posttreatment blood collection was obtained for roughly 24 patients, and tumor TCR-seq was available for roughly 24 patients. In the same patients who had TCR sequencing, pretreatment tumors also underwent whole exome sequencing and RNA sequencing. The study at large found these results: Because of the small sample size (n ≈ 30) and the many exploratory analyses performed, the results are intended to be regarded as hypothesis-generating. A pretreatment peripheral blood TCR clonality below the median was linked to improved progression-free and overall survival. Greater expansion of tumor-associated TCR clones in peripheral blood 3 weeks after the start of treatment was observed in patients with durable benefit (n ≈ 24, p = 0.022).

CDR1 and CDR2 (MGHDK, SYGVNS) derive from the germline V gene. Measured from the cysteine to the phenylalanine, the CDR3 is 15 residues long. The kept DNA is CDR3 alone, 45 bases in frame from the first base. V has 5 bases trimmed and J has 0 bases trimmed; junction bases matching no gene number 5. The intended sense of this specimen's time point label: peripheral blood 6 weeks after treatment start. A total of 25 to 35 patients with locally advanced or metastatic urothelial carcinoma, treated at Memorial Sloan Kettering on a trial protocol, made up the cohort. Peripheral blood mononuclear cells were collected pretreatment and during treatment, with between 1 and 8 total time points obtained per patient. The Qiagen DNeasy Blood extraction kit was used to purify genomic DNA from total PBMCs and from tumor samples. PBMCs were collected pretreatment and during treatment and were isolated and stored as previously described.

To estimate absolute template abundance from read counts, synthetic TCR analog templates were spiked into each PCR. The immunoSEQ assay used bias-controlled V and J gene primers to amplify TCRbeta CDR3 regions from genomic DNA. Sequencing of rearranged TCRbeta segments was done at approximately 20X coverage. In the source study's methods: Clustering was used to correct sequencing errors, and CDR3s were annotated against IMGT so that V, D and J genes could be assigned. Only productive TCRbeta rearrangements were used in downstream analyses, excluding out-of-frame or stop-codon sequences. Clonality was calculated as one minus the Shannon entropy normalized by the log of the number of unique productive sequences. Clones differing between time points or between blood and tumor were identified by Fisher's exact test with Benjamini-Hochberg correction at adjusted p below 0.01. The table was pulled from immuneACCESS by TCRdb, which kept in-frame rearrangements only. Such tables lose some clones; where checked, under half of the loss comes from unresolved V genes, and the rest has no known cause. That table furnishes V, J and clone size, whereas the DNA furnished D and trimming. The sample profile shows around 110,000 clones; 91% of them were found once. Around 4% of the sample goes to the ten largest clones.

The chain was built from TRBV25-1 and TRBJ2-3, with 7 bases matching TRBD2. This receptor was obtained from a man in his 60s with urothelial cancer. Source: PBMCs, taken around atezolizumab (anti-PD-L1) treatment. CDR3 loop: CASSYRRGSTDTQYF. DNA sequence: TGTGCCAGCAGTTACCGGCGGGGGAGCACAGATACGCAGTATTTT. Reference TRBV25-1 and TRBJ2-3 proteins supply the regions before and after the CDR3; the full variable domain is: EADIYQTPRYLVIGTGKKITLECSQTMGHDKMYWYQQDPGMELHLIHYSYGVNSTEKGDLSSESTVSRIRTEHFPLTLESARPSHTSQYLCASSYRRGSTDTQYFGPGTRLTVL.